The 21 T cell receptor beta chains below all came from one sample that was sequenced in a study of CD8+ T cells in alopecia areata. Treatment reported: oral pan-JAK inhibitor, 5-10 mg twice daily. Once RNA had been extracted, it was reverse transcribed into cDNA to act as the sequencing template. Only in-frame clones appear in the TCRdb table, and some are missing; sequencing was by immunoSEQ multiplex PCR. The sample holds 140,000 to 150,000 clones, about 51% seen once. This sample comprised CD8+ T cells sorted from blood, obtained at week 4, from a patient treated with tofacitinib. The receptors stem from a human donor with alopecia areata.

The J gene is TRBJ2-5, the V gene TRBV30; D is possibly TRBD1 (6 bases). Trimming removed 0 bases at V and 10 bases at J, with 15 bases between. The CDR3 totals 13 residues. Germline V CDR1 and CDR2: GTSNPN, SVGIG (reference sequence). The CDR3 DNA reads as TGTGCCTGGAGTGTAGGCAGGGGTGGTGGCCAGTACTTC. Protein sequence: CAWSVGRGGGQYF.

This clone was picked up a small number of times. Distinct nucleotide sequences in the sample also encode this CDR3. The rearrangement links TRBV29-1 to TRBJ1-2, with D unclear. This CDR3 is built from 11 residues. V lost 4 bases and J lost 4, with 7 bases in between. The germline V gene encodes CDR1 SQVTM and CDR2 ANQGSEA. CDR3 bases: TGCAGCGTTGTAACGGCCTATGGCTACACCTTC. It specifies CSVVTAYGYTF.

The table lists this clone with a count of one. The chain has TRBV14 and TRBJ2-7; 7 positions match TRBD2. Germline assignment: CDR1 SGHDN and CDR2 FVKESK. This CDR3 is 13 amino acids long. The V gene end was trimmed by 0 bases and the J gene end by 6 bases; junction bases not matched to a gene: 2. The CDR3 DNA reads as TGTGCCAGCAGCCAAGATTGGGGGGGCGAGCAGTACTTC. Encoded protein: CASSQDWGGEQYF.

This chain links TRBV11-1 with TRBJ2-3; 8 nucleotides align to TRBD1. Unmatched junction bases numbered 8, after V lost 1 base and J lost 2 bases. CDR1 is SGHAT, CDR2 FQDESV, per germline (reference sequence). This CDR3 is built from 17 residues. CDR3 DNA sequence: TGTGCCAGCAGCTTAGGATCAGGGGGCCTGTACACAGATACGCAGTATTTT. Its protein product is CASSLGSGGLYTDTQYF. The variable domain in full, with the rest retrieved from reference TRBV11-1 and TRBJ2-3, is EAEVAQSPRYKITEKSQAVAFWCDPISGHATLYWYRQILGQGPELLVQFQDESVVDDSQLPKDRFSAERLKGVDSTLKIQPAELGDSAMYLCASSLGSGGLYTDTQYFGPGTRLTVL.

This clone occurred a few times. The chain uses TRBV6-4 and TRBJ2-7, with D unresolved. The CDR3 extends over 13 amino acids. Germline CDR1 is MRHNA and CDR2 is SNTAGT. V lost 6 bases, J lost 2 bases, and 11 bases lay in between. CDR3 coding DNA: TGTGCCAGCAGGCCCACCCCGGCCTACGAGCAGTACTTC. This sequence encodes CASRPTPAYEQYF.

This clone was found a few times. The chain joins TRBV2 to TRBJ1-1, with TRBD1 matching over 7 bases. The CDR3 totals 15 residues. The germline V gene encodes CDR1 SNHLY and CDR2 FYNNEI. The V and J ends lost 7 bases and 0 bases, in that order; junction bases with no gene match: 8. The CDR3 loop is CASIDDRAMNTEAFF. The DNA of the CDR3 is TGTGCCAGCATAGATGACAGGGCCATGAACACTGAAGCTTTCTTT.

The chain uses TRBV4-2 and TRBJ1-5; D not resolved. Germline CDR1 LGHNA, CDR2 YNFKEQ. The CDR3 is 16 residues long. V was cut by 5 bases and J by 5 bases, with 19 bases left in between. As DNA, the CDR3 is TGTGCCAGCAGCTTGGTGGCAGGAGGGCCGTATCAGCCCCAGCATTTT. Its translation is CASSLVAGGPYQPQHF.

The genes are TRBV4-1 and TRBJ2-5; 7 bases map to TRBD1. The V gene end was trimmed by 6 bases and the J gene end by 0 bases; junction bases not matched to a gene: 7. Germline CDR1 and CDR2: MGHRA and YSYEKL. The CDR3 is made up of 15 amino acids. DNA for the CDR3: TGCGCCAGCAGTTTTACCGGGACAGACCAAGAGACCCAGTACTTC. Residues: CASSFTGTDQETQYF.

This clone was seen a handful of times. As DNA, the CDR3 is TGTGCCAGCAGTACCGGACAGGCCCCCGAAGAGACCCAGTACTTC. Protein product: CASSTGQAPEETQYF. The chain carries TRBV6-1 and TRBJ2-5, with 7 bases aligning to TRBD1. V lost 5 bases to trimming and J lost 3 bases; unmatched junction nucleotides: 9. This CDR3 has 15 residues. The germline gives CDR1 MNHNS, CDR2 SASEGT.

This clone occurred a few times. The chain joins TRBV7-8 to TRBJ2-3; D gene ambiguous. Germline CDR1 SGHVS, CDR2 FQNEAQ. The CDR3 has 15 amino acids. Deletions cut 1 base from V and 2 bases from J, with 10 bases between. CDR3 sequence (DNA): TGTGCCAGCAGCTTAGTTTATGGGGACACAGATACGCAGTATTTT. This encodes CASSLVYGDTDTQYF.

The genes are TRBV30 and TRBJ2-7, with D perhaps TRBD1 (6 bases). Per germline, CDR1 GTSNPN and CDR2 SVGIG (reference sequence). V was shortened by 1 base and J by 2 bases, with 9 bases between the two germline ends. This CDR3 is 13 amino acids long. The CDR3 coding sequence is TGTGCCTGGAGTGGGGACAATCCCTACGAGCAGTACTTC. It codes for CAWSGDNPYEQYF.

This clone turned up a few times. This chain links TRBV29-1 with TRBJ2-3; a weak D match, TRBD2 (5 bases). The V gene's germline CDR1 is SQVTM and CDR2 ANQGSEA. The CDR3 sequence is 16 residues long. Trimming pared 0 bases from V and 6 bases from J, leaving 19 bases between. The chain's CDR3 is CSVEDFRGKLGDTQYF. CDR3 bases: TGCAGCGTTGAAGATTTTCGAGGGAAACTAGGGGATACGCAGTATTTT.

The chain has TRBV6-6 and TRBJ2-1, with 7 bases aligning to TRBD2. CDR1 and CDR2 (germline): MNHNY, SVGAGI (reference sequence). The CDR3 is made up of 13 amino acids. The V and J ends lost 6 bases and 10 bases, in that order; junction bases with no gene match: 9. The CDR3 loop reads CASSLGLPPEQFF. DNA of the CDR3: TGTGCCAGCAGCCTGGGACTACCCCCGGAGCAGTTCTTC.

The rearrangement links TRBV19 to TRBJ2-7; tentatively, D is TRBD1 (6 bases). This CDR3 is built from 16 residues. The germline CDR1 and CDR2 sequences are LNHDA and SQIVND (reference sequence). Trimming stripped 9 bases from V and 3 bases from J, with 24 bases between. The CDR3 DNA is TGTGCCAGCCGTCCCCGGGGACAATACGGGCACTACGAGCAGTACTTC. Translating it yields CASRPRGQYGHYEQYF. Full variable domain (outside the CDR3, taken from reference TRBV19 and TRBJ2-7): DGGITQSPKYLFRKEGQNVTLSCEQNLNHDAMYWYRQDPGQGLRLIYYSQIVNDFQKGDIAEGYSVSREKKESFPLTVTSAQKNPTAFYLCASRPRGQYGHYEQYFGPGTRLTVT.

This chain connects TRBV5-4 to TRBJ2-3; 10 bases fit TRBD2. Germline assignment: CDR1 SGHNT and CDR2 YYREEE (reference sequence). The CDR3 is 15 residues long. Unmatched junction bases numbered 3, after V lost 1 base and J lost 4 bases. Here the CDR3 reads CASSLRAGGPDTQYF. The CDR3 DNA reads TGTGCCAGCAGCTTGAGAGCGGGGGGGCCAGATACGCAGTATTTT. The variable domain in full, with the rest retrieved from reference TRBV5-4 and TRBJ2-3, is ETGVTQSPTHLIKTRGQQVTLRCSSQSGHNTVSWYQQALGQGPQFIFQYYREEENGRGNFPPRFSGLQFPNYSSELNVNALELDDSALYLCASSLRAGGPDTQYFGPGTRLTVL.

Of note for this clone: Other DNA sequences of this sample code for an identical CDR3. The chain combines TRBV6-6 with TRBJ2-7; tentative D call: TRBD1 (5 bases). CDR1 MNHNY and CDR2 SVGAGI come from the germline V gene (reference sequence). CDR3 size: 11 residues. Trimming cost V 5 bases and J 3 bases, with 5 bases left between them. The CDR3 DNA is TGTGCCAGCAGTGACAGCTACGAGCAGTACTTC. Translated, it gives CASSDSYEQYF.

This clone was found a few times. CDR3 coding DNA: TGTGCCAGCAGGACAGGGGGGAATAGCAATCAGCCCCAGCATTTT. It translates to CASRTGGNSNQPQHF. This chain joins TRBV27 and TRBJ1-5; 9 positions agree with TRBD1. CDR3 size: 15 residues. V shed 6 bases, J shed 0 bases, and the junction held 3 bases outside the gene matches. Germline V gene lookup returns CDR1 MNHEY and CDR2 SMNVEV (reference sequence).

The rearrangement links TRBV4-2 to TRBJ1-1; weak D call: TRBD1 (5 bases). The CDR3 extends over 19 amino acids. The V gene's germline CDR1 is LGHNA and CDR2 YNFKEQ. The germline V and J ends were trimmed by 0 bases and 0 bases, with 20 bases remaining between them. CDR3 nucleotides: TGTGCCAGCAGCCAAGATCACTCGCCCGAATGGGGCGTGAACACTGAAGCTTTCTTT. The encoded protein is CASSQDHSPEWGVNTEAFF.

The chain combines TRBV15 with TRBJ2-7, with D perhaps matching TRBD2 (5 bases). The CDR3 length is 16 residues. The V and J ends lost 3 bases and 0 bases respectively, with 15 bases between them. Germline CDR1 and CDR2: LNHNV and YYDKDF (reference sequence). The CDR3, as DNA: TGTGCCACCAGCAGGAACACCGGGGTACACTCCTACGAGCAGTACTTC. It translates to CATSRNTGVHSYEQYF.

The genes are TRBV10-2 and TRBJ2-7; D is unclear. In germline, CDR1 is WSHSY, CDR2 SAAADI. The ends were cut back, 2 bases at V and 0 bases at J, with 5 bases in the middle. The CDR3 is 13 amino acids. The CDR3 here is CASSETNSYEQYF. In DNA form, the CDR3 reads TGCGCCAGCAGTGAGACGAACTCCTACGAGCAGTACTTC.

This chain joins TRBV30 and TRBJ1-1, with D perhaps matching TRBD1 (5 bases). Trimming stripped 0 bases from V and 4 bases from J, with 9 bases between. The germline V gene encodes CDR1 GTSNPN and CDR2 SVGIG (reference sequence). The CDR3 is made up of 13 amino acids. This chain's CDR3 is CAWSVRGSTEAFF. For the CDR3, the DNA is TGTGCCTGGAGTGTACGGGGGTCCACTGAAGCTTTCTTT.